Below are 15 T cell receptor beta chains sequenced from a single sample in a study of siplizumab effects on memory and regulatory T cells. Sequencing was performed with immunoSEQ multiplex PCR; in TCRdb, only in-frame clones are kept and a portion is missing. The sample shows some 63,000 clones, around 96% of them seen only once. The sequencing input was naive CD8+ T cells sorted from blood. These receptor sequences come from a human donor in good health.

V is TRBV19 and J is TRBJ1-5; D remains ambiguous. This CDR3 has 15 residues. From germline, CDR1 is LNHDA and CDR2 SQIVND (reference sequence). Trimming pared 0 bases from V and 8 bases from J, leaving 14 bases between. The CDR3: CASSIDSLQAEPQHF. As DNA, the CDR3 is TGTGCCAGTAGTATAGACTCCTTGCAGGCTGAGCCCCAGCATTTT.

The chain employs TRBV4-3 and TRBJ2-7; D ambiguous. V was cut by 0 bases and J by 2 bases, with 8 bases left in between. In germline, CDR1 is LGHNA, CDR2 YSLEER. This CDR3 contains 14 residues. The CDR3: CASSQEDGTYEQYF. The CDR3 DNA reads TGCGCCAGCAGCCAAGAGGACGGTACCTACGAGCAGTACTTC.

The rearrangement uses TRBV5-6 and TRBJ1-1; D not resolved. V lost 0 bases and J 0 bases, leaving 9 bases between the germline ends. CDR1 is SGHDT, CDR2 YYEEEE, per germline. The CDR3 totals 15 residues. The CDR3 sequence is CASSLVYEMNTEAFF. The CDR3 nucleotides read TGTGCCAGCAGCTTGGTTTACGAAATGAACACTGAAGCTTTCTTT.

The V call is TRBV9, the J call TRBJ1-1; D is unclear. This CDR3 comprises 14 residues. Germline-derived CDR1 and CDR2 are SGDLS and YYNGEE. The germline V and J ends were trimmed by 1 base and 0 bases, with 7 bases remaining between them. The CDR3 reads CASSVREMNTEAFF. DNA of the CDR3: TGTGCCAGCAGCGTACGGGAAATGAACACTGAAGCTTTCTTT.

On this clone: In the same sample, other DNA sequences code for this CDR3. V gene TRBV9 combines with J gene TRBJ2-3, with D hard to call. From germline, CDR1 is SGDLS and CDR2 YYNGEE. Trimming removed 0 bases at V and 2 bases at J, with 4 bases between. This CDR3 contains 13 residues. For the CDR3, the DNA is TGTGCCAGCAGCGTAGTATCCACAGATACGCAGTATTTT. It codes for CASSVVSTDTQYF.

The rearrangement links TRBV7-3 to TRBJ1-1, with D possibly TRBD1 on 5 matching bases. The germline V gene has CDR1 SGHTA and CDR2 FQGTGA. Deletions cut 2 bases from V and 0 bases from J, with 7 bases between. The CDR3 length is 14 residues. The CDR3 coding sequence is TGTGCCAGCAGCTTAGACAGCATGAACACTGAAGCTTTCTTT. Encoded protein: CASSLDSMNTEAFF.

This chain joins TRBV11-2 and TRBJ2-1; D ambiguous. The germline CDR1 and CDR2 sequences are SGHAT and FQNNGV. The CDR3 covers 15 residues. Trimming stripped 1 base from V and 4 bases from J, with 11 bases between. The CDR3 spells CASSLGATEYNEQFF. The CDR3 DNA is TGTGCCAGCAGCTTAGGTGCGACCGAGTACAATGAGCAGTTCTTC.

This CDR3 reads CASGSGEIPAWQFF. The CDR3 DNA sequence: TGCGCCAGCGGTAGCGGTGAGATCCCGGCGTGGCAGTTCTTC. The rearrangement links TRBV23-1 to TRBJ2-1, with a tentative D call TRBD2 (6 bases). TRBV23-1 is given ORF status, its function remaining uncertain. V gave up 8 bases and J gave up 12 bases, with 23 bases separating them. The CDR3 is 14 amino acids.

This rearrangement joins TRBV5-1 to TRBJ2-1, with 9 bases aligning to TRBD2. The CDR3 has 15 residues. The germline gives CDR1 SGHRS, CDR2 YFSETQ. With V trimmed by 0 bases and J by 6 bases, 4 bases remained unmatched. This CDR3 is CASSLGGGAPNEQFF. The CDR3 nucleotides read TGCGCCAGCAGCTTGGGCGGGGGGGCCCCCAATGAGCAGTTCTTC.

The V call is TRBV7-6, the J call TRBJ2-7; D uncertain. Per the germline V gene, CDR1 is SGHVS and CDR2 is FNYEAQ. The CDR3 is 13 residues long. The germline V and J ends were trimmed by 1 base and 3 bases, with 7 bases remaining between them. The CDR3 DNA is TGTGCCAGCAGCTTAGGCAGGAACTACGAGCAGTACTTC. This sequence encodes CASSLGRNYEQYF.

The genes are TRBV7-9 and TRBJ1-2; the D gene is possibly TRBD1 (5 bases). With 1 base removed from V and 5 bases from J, the gap between germline ends came to 8 bases. CDR3 length: 13 amino acids. In germline, CDR1 is SEHNR, CDR2 FQNEAQ (reference sequence). As DNA, the CDR3 is TGTGCCAGCAGCTTAGTAGGGGAATATGGCTACACCTTC. Encoded protein: CASSLVGEYGYTF.

The chain recombines TRBV29-1 with TRBJ2-2; the D call may be TRBD1 or TRBD2 (5 bases each). The CDR3 is made up of 14 amino acids. The germline V gene encodes CDR1 SQVTM and CDR2 ANQGSEA. Trimming stripped 2 bases from V and 3 bases from J, with 10 bases between. In DNA, the CDR3 is TGCAGCGTTGAATTGGGGGTAGACACCGGGGAGCTGTTTTTT. The encoded protein is CSVELGVDTGELFF.

The chain is built from TRBV5-4 and TRBJ2-1, with D perhaps being TRBD1 or TRBD2 (5 bases each). V lost 0 bases and J 3 bases, leaving 10 bases between the germline ends. The CDR3 has 15 residues. The V gene's germline CDR1 is SGHNT and CDR2 YYREEE (reference sequence). The DNA of the CDR3 is TGTGCCAGCAGCTTGGGAGGGACCAACTACAATGAGCAGTTCTTC. It encodes CASSLGGTNYNEQFF.

This clone showed up just once. V and J are TRBV25-1 and TRBJ1-2; D may be TRBD1 (6 bases). CDR1 MGHDK and CDR2 SYGVNS come from the germline V gene. The CDR3 consists of 13 residues. V was clipped by 6 bases and J by 8 bases, with 16 bases between them. The CDR3 reads CASSLSRGYGYTF. The CDR3 DNA reads as TGTGCCAGCAGCCTTAGCAGGGGCTACGGCTACACCTTC.

This clone was observed a single time. The chain combines TRBV6-5 with TRBJ2-3; possibly TRBD1 for D (6 bases). Germline V CDR1 and CDR2: MNHEY, SVGAGI. The CDR3 has 16 amino acids. V was shortened by 2 bases and J by 2 bases, with 14 bases between the two germline ends. The DNA for the CDR3 is TGTGCCAGCAGTTACGGTCAACAGGGTCTCACAGATACGCAGTATTTT. This encodes CASSYGQQGLTDTQYF.